This record looks at one T cell receptor beta chain sequence and its context. A read error is possible here, since a much larger clone lies one base away. This entry belongs to a study of T-cell reconstitution after alpha-beta-depleted transplantation in children. With V trimmed by 8 bases and J by 0 bases, 7 bases remained unmatched. This CDR3 is 15 amino acids long. Unique molecular identifiers were used to barcode this TCRbeta library. TCRdb reprocessed the PCR reads via MiXCR and lists one record per CDR3 protein. Of 200,000 to 250,000 distinct CDR3 sequences in the sample, approximately 12% were seen once.

The sequence derives from a human donor who donated a stem cell graft to a child with acute lymphoblastic leukemia. This chain connects TRBV12-3 or TRBV12-4 to TRBJ2-1, with TRBD1 identical over 7 bases. Here the sequenced sample was PBMCs from the stem cell graft donor, taken from the stem cell graft. CDR3 nucleotides: TGTGCCAGCGGTCCACAGGGGACCTCCTACAATGAGCAGTTCTTC. Protein product: CASGPQGTSYNEQFF.